This T cell receptor beta chain derives from a study of human T cells and chemical hapten exposure. As for the study in general: Each patient's scalp received weekly diphenylcyclopropenone throughout the approximately 23-week study. Study-wide results and limits: Expanded TCRs grouped into significantly more large CDR3 similarity clusters than controls produced.

Trimming cost V 1 base and J 4 bases; bases outside gene matches: 12. Per germline, CDR1 SGHTA and CDR2 FQGNSA. The CDR3 covers 17 residues. Individual cDNA molecules (in the library) carried attached unique molecular identifiers. In the original workflow: A per-sample median of about 100,000 TCRs was observed, with counts ranging from roughly 23,224 to 750,000. TCRdb passed the RACE reads through MiXCR, listing each CDR3 protein once. For this entry, the V and J calls and clone size follow TCRdb and not the study's own pipeline. The data show under 130,000 distinct CDR3 sequences, 9.5% to 12% seen once. As for time point: patch test 1, 2 weeks after DPC sensitization. Treatment specified: therapeutic diphenylcyclopropenone sensitization with weekly scalp DPC. This clonotype was detected a few times. Antigen unknown.

The sequencing here drew on whole blood, taken in connection with sensitization to the hapten diphenylcyclopropenone (DPC). This TCR was sampled from a woman aged 35 to 49 with alopecia areata. Some clones in this sample may be carry-over from other donors' samples. This rearrangement joins TRBV7-2 to TRBJ2-7; 8 positions match TRBD2. CDR3 nucleotide sequence: TGTGCCAGCAGCTTAGTCCCACTGGACGGGGGGGAGTACGAGCAGTACTTC. Its protein product is CASSLVPLDGGEYEQYF. The full variable domain, in which reference TRBV7-2 and TRBJ2-7 provide the parts outside the CDR3, is GAGVSQSPSNKVTEKGKDVELRCDPISGHTALYWYRQSLGQGLEFLIYFQGNSAPDKSGLPSDRFSAERTGGSVSTLTIQRTQQEDSAVYLCASSLVPLDGGEYEQYFGPGTRLTVT.